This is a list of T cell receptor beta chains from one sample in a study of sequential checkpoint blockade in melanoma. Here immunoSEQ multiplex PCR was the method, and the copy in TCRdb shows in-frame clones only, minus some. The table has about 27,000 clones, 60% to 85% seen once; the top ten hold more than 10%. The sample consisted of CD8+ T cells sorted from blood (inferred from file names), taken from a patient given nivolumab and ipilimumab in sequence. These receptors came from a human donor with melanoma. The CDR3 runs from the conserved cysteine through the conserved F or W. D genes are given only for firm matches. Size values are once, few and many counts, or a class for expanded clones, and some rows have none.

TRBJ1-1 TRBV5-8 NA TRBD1 CASSPGTGPMNTEAFF TGTGCCAGCAGCCCGGGGACAGGACCTATGAACACTGAAGCTTTCTTT
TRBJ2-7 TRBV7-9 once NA CASSSGLGFNYEQYF TGTGCCAGCAGCTCGGGTCTCGGATTCAACTACGAGCAGTACTTC
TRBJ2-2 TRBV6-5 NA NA CATGGGANTGELFF TGTGCCACCGGGGGTGGCGCGAACACCGGGGAGCTGTTTTTT
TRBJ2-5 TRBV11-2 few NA CASSLDPTVQETQYF TGTGCCAGCAGCTTAGATCCAACTGTTCAAGAGACCCAGTACTTC
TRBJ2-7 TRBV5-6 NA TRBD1 CASSGDSYEQYF TGTGCCAGCAGCGGGGACAGCTACGAGCAGTACTTC
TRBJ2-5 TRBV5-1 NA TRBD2 CASSLRVAGVKGETQYF TGCGCCAGCAGCTTGAGGGTAGCGGGGGTGAAAGGAGAGACCCAGTACTTC
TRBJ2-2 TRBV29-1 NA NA CSVCPDTGELFF TGCAGCGTTTGTCCGGACACCGGGGAGCTGTTTTTT
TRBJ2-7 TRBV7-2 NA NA CASSVGSGRYEQYF TGTGCCAGCAGCGTTGGATCTGGGCGATACGAGCAGTACTTC
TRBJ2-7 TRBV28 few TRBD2 CASTPRAGGLVDYEQYF TGTGCCAGCACCCCTCGGGCGGGGGGCCTGGTAGACTACGAGCAGTACTTC
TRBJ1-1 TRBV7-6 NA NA CASRQGSEAFF TGTGCCAGCAGACAGGGCTCTGAAGCTTTCTTT
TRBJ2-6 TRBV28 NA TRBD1 CASRPQGAGANVLTF TGTGCCAGCAGGCCCCAGGGGGCTGGGGCCAACGTCCTGACTTTC
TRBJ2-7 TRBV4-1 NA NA CASSQAPGYSYEQYF TGCGCCAGCAGCCAAGCCCCAGGATACTCCTACGAGCAGTACTTC
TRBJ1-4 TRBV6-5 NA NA CASSPGVLGEKLFF TGTGCCAGCAGCCCGGGAGTTTTGGGGGAAAAACTGTTTTTT
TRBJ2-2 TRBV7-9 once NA CASAQIQGSGELFF TGTGCCAGCGCCCAAATTCAGGGGAGCGGGGAGCTGTTTTTT
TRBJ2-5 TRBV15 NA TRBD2 CATRTRGGQETQYF TGTGCCACTAGGACTCGGGGGGGGCAAGAGACCCAGTACTTC
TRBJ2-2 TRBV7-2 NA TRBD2 CASSFKRGGVGELFF TGTGCCAGCAGCTTTAAGCGGGGGGGTGTCGGGGAGCTGTTTTTT
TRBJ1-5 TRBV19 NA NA CASRQGYSNQPQHF TGTGCCAGTCGGCAGGGCTATAGCAATCAGCCCCAGCATTTT
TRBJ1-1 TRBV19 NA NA CASSIGGGFTEAFF TGTGCCAGTAGTATAGGAGGGGGATTCACTGAAGCTTTCTTT
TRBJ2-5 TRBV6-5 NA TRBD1 CASRGTGLETQYF TGTGCCAGCAGGGGGACAGGGCTTGAGACCCAGTACTTC
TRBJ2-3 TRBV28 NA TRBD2 CASSFEGRGDTQYF TGTGCCAGCAGTTTCGAGGGGCGGGGGGATACGCAGTATTTT
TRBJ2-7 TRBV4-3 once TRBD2 CASSQGTSGGAYEQYF TGCGCCAGCAGCCAAGGGACTAGCGGGGGGGCCTACGAGCAGTACTTC
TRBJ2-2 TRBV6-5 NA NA CASSYRGVDTGELFF TGTGCCAGCAGTTACAGGGGTGTGGACACCGGGGAGCTGTTTTTT
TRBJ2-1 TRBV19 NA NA CASSPNSGVHNEQFF TGTGCCAGTAGTCCAAATTCAGGGGTCCACAATGAGCAGTTCTTC
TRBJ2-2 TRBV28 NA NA CASSPSVSTGELFF TGTGCCAGCAGTCCTAGCGTCTCTACCGGGGAGCTGTTTTTT
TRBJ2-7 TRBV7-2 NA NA CASRPTAGTPPYEQYF TGTGCCAGCAGGCCAACAGCCGGGACACCCCCCTACGAGCAGTACTTC
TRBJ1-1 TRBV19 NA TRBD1 CASSTWDSQDSEAFF TGTGCCAGTAGTACCTGGGACAGCCAAGACAGTGAAGCTTTCTTT
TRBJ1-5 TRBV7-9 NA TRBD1 CASSYTGGADQPQHF TGTGCCAGCAGCTATACAGGGGGCGCGGATCAGCCCCAGCATTTT
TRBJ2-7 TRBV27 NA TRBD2 CASSPWGGYEQYF TGTGCCAGCAGTCCCTGGGGGGGCTACGAGCAGTACTTC
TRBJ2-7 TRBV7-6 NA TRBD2 CASSRLAGADYEQYF TGTGCCAGCAGCCGACTAGCGGGGGCGGACTACGAGCAGTACTTC
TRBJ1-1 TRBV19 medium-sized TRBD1 CASTTGGNTEAFF TGTGCCAGTACCACAGGGGGGAACACTGAAGCTTTCTTT
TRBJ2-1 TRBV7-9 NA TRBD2 CASSSLPGGANEQFF TGTGCCAGCAGCTCCCTCCCGGGGGGGGCAAATGAGCAGTTCTTC
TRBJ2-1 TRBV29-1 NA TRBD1 CSGGQGAGFEQFF TGCAGCGGGGGACAGGGGGCGGGCTTTGAGCAGTTCTTC
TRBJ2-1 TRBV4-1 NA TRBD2 CASSRGLAGANEQFF TGCGCCAGCAGCCGAGGACTAGCGGGGGCTAATGAGCAGTTCTTC
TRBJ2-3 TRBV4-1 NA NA CASSTSDSVLVSGTDTQYF TGCGCCAGCAGCACGTCAGACTCCGTGCTCGTCTCTGGCACAGATACGCAGTATTTT
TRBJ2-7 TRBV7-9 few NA CASSERGSGSYEQYF TGTGCCAGCAGCGAGCGAGGGTCGGGCTCCTACGAGCAGTACTTC
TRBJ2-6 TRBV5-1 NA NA CASSRGSGANVLTF TGCGCCAGCAGCCGGGGCTCTGGGGCCAACGTCCTGACTTTC
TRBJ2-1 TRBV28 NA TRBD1 CASSLSPGTGNEQFF TGTGCCAGCAGCCTCTCCCCCGGGACAGGGAATGAGCAGTTCTTC
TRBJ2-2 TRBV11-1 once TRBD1 CASSGSMGTGVGELFF TGTGCCAGCAGCGGCTCCATGGGGACAGGGGTCGGGGAGCTGTTTTTT
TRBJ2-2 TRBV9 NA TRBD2 CASSVVGGGAGRELFF TGTGCCAGCAGCGTAGTGGGCGGGGGGGCAGGACGGGAGCTGTTTTTT
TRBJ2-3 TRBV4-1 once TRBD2 CASSQEIGTSGLDTQYF TGCGCCAGCAGCCAAGAAATTGGGACTAGCGGGTTAGATACGCAGTATTTT
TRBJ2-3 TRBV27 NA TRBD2 CASSLMGGGLTDTQYF TGTGCCAGCAGTTTAATGGGCGGGGGGCTCACAGATACGCAGTATTTT
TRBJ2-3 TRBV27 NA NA CASSLQVTDTQYF TGTGCCAGCAGTTTACAGGTCACAGATACGCAGTATTTT
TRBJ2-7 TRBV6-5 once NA CASSYSNAYEQYF TGTGCCAGCAGTTACTCGAATGCGTACGAGCAGTACTTC
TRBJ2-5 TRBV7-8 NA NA CASSFLDYSKETQYF TGTGCCAGCAGCTTTTTGGACTATTCGAAAGAGACCCAGTACTTC
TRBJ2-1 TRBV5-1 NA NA CASSQRGNEQFF TGCGCCAGCAGCCAGAGAGGTAATGAGCAGTTCTTC
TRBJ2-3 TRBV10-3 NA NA CAISTGTTPTDTQYF TGTGCCATCAGTACCGGGACAACTCCCACAGATACGCAGTATTTT
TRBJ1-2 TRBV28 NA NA CASSRTAFLYGYTF TGTGCCAGCAGCCGGACAGCTTTCCTCTATGGCTACACCTTC
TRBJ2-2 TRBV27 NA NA CASSLSASGELFF TGTGCCAGCAGTTTATCGGCTAGCGGGGAGCTGTTTTTT
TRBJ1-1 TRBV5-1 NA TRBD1 CASSFGQENTEAFF TGCGCCAGCAGCTTCGGACAGGAGAACACTGAAGCTTTCTTT
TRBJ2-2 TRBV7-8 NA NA CASSLSNTGELFF TGTGCCAGCAGCTTATCAAACACCGGGGAGCTGTTTTTT
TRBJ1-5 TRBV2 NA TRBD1 CASSSNRGHQPQHF TGTGCCAGCAGCTCTAACAGGGGGCATCAGCCCCAGCATTTT
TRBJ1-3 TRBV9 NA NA CASSVGSGGGNTIYF TGTGCCAGCAGCGTGGGATCGGGAGGAGGAAACACCATATATTTT
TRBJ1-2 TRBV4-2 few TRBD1 CASSPTGGRDGYTF TGTGCCAGCAGCCCGACAGGGGGCCGGGATGGCTACACCTTC
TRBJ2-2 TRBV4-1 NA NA CASSQEERLGELFF TGCGCCAGCAGCCAAGAGGAGAGACTCGGGGAGCTGTTTTTT
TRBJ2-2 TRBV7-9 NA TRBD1 CASSRGTGDVGELFF TGTGCCAGCAGTCGCGGGACAGGGGACGTCGGGGAGCTGTTTTTT
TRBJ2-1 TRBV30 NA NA CAWSIDNYNEQFF TGTGCCTGGAGTATTGACAACTACAATGAGCAGTTCTTC
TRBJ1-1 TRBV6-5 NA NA CASRPTAGGAFF TGTGCCAGCAGACCGACAGCGGGGGGAGCTTTCTTT